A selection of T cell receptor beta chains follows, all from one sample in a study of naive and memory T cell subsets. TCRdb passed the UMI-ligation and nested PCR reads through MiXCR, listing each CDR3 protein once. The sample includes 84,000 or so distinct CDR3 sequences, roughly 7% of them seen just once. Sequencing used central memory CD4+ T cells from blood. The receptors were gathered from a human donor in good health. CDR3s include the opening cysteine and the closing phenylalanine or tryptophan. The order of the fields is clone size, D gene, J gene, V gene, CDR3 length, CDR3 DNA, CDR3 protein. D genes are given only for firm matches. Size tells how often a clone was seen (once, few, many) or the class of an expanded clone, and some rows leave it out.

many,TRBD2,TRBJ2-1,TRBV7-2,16,TGTGCCAGCAGCTTAACGGTCTCTAGCGGGAGCGATGAGCAGTTCTTC,CASSLTVSSGSDEQFF
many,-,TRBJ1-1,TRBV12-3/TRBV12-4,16,TGTGCCAGCAGTCCTACCGGGACGGCCTTGAACACTGAAGCTTTCTTT,CASSPTGTALNTEAFF
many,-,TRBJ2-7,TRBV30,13,TGTGCCTGGAGTGTCTACTGGTCCTACGAGCAGTACTTC,CAWSVYWSYEQYF
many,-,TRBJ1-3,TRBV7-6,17,TGTGCCAGCAGCTTAGGGGTGAGGGCCAGCTCTGGAAACACCATATATTTT,CASSLGVRASSGNTIYF
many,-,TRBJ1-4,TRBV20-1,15,TGCAGTGCTAGAGAAGGGGGACCAAGTAATGAAAAACTGTTTTTT,CSAREGGPSNEKLFF
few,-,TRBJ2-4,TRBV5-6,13,TGTGCCAGCAGCAACGCAGGGGGGAACATTCAGTACTTC,CASSNAGGNIQYF
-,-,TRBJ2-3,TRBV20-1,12,TGCAGTGCTCACCGCCGGGGGGCCACGCAGTATTTT,CSAHRRGATQYF
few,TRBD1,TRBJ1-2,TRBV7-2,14,TGTGCCAGCAGCCCGGACAGGGGGGTCTATGGCTACACCTTC,CASSPDRGVYGYTF
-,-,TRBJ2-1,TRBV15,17,TGTGCCACCGCAGGACTTCCTAGCAGCCTTGGAGGCAATGAGCAGTTCTTC,CATAGLPSSLGGNEQFF
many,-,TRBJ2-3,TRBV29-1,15,TGCAGCGTTGAAGCCTCGGCGGGGAACACAGATACGCAGTATTTT,CSVEASAGNTDTQYF
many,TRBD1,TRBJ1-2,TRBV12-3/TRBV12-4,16,TGTGCCAGCAGTGCACCCGGGACAGGGATTTTAGATGGCTACACCTTC,CASSAPGTGILDGYTF
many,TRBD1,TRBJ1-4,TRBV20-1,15,TGCAGTGCGCCTCCCGTCCGACAGGGCAATGAAAAACTGTTTTTT,CSAPPVRQGNEKLFF
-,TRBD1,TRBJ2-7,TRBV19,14,TGTGCCAGTAGTATTGGGACAGGGGCATACGAGCAGTACTTC,CASSIGTGAYEQYF
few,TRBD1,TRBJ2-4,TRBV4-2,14,TGTGCCAGCAGCACGGGACAGGGTGGAAACATTCAGTACTTC,CASSTGQGGNIQYF
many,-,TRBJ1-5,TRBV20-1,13,TGCAGTGCTAGTGCGACAGGCAATCAGCCCCAGCATTTT,CSASATGNQPQHF
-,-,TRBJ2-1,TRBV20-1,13,TGCAGTGCTGGGGCCCAGACGAACTATGAGCAGTTCTTC,CSAGAQTNYEQFF
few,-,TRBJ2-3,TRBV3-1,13,TGTGCCAGCAGCCAAGAGTCCGCGGATACGCAGTATTTT,CASSQESADTQYF
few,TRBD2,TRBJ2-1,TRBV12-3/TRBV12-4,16,TGTGCCAGCAGGGGTCACCTAGCGGGCTCCTACAATGAGCAGTTCTTC,CASRGHLAGSYNEQFF
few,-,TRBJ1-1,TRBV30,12,TGTGCCTGGAGTGTATCGAAATCTGAAGCTTTCTTT,CAWSVSKSEAFF
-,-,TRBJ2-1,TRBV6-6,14,TGTGCCAGCAGGCGAGTCGACTACTTCGGGGGACAGTTCTTC,CASRRVDYFGGQFF
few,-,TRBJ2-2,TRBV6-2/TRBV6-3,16,TGTGCCAGCAATCGTGGTAGCGTGATATTGACCGGGGAGCTGTTTTTT,CASNRGSVILTGELFF
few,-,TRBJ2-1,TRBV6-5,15,TGTGCCAGCAGCCCGGACCTGAGCTCCTACAATGAGCAGTTCTTC,CASSPDLSSYNEQFF
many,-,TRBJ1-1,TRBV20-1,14,TGCAGTGCTAGAGGCCAGGTCCTCGGAACTGAAGCTTTCTTT,CSARGQVLGTEAFF
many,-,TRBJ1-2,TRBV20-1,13,TGCAGTGCTGAAAGACGCCTGGGCTATGGCTACACCTTC,CSAERRLGYGYTF
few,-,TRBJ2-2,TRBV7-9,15,TGTGCCAGCAGCACACACCGGGGGTATGCCGGGGAGCTGTTTTTT,CASSTHRGYAGELFF
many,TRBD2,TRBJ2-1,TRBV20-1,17,TGCAGTGCTACGGGACTAGCGGGAGCACAGATGAACAATGAGCAGTTCTTC,CSATGLAGAQMNNEQFF
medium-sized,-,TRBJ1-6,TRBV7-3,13,TGTGCCAGCAGCTTATCACCTAATTCACCCCTCCACTTT,CASSLSPNSPLHF
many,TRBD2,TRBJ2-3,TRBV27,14,TGTGCCAGCGGCGGCGGACTAGCCCTGGATACGCAGTATTTT,CASGGGLALDTQYF